Sequencing of this T cell receptor beta chain was carried out in a study of CD8+ T cells in alopecia areata. Germline CDR1 and CDR2: MGHRA and YSYEKL. V was clipped by 0 bases and J by 4 bases, with 15 bases between them. The CDR3 has 16 amino acids. A note on this clone: No antigen is known for it.

It was cDNA, reverse transcribed from extracted RNA, that served as the sequencing template. Method: immunoSEQ multiplex PCR; TCRdb's copy keeps in-frame clones and lacks some. Of about 180,000 clones in the sample, approximately 65% are singletons; the top ten hold about an eighth. The sorting of PBMCs gave CD4+ and CD8+ T cells. The study, taken as a whole, reports: Sequence data from scalp samples additionally include resident alphabeta T cells of normal skin.

This chain joins TRBV4-1 and TRBJ1-2; D is uncertain. Sequenced material: CD8+ T cells sorted from blood, taken at week 0. The sequence was obtained from a human donor with alopecia areata. The DNA of the CDR3 is TGCGCCAGCAGCCAAGAAACCCCGGGCCCCATCTATGGCTACACCTTC. Its translation is CASSQETPGPIYGYTF.